The 3 T cell receptor beta chains below come from one sample, sequenced in a study of blood T cell repertoires in COVID-19 (dated by TCRdb to about 2020). The library was made by the immunoSEQ multiplex PCR assay. TCRdb limited this immuneACCESS table to in-frame rearrangements with V and J called. A share of clones is missing; checked studies link under half to unresolved V genes, and the rest is unexplained. The sample yields 300,000 or so clones; 70% to 90% were counted once. 6.5% to 9.5% of the sample belongs to the ten largest clones. Specimen: peripheral blood. These receptor sequences come from a woman aged 45-59 years who had recovered from COVID-19.

The V gene is TRBV5-1, the J gene TRBJ1-1, with D possibly matching TRBD1 (5 bases). V was cut by 0 bases and J by 2 bases, with 14 bases left in between. Germline V gene data show CDR1 as SGHRS and CDR2 as YFSETQ. The CDR3 has 16 residues. The CDR3 is CASSLENTGTNTEAFF. CDR3 nucleotide sequence: TGCGCCAGCAGCTTGGAGAATACAGGCACCAACACTGAAGCTTTCTTT.

The chain employs TRBV7-2 and TRBJ2-4; TRBD2 matches 8 bases. The J segment lost 1 base and the V segment lost 5 bases, leaving 13 bases of the junction unmatched. CDR3 length: 18 amino acids. Germline CDR1 is SGHTA and CDR2 is FQGNSA. Here the CDR3 DNA reads TGTGCCAGCAGCACCGGGGGGGACCGGTCATCGGCCAAAAACATTCAGTACTTC. Translated, it gives CASSTGGDRSSAKNIQYF. Full variable domain (outside the CDR3, taken from reference TRBV7-2 and TRBJ2-4): GAGVSQSPSNKVTEKGKDVELRCDPISGHTALYWYRQSLGQGLEFLIYFQGNSAPDKSGLPSDRFSAERTGGSVSTLTIQRTQQEDSAVYLCASSTGGDRSSAKNIQYFGAGTRLSVL.

The V gene is TRBV28, the J gene TRBJ1-1, with no clear D. Trimming pared 1 base from V and 8 bases from J, leaving 20 bases between. This CDR3 region has 16 residues. Germline V gene lookup returns CDR1 MDHEN and CDR2 SYDVKM. The CDR3 DNA is TGTGCCAGCAGTTTATCGCTCCGCCCGCGTCACCCAGAAGCTTTCTTT. It codes for CASSLSLRPRHPEAFF. Full variable domain (rest looked up from reference TRBV28 and TRBJ1-1): DVKVTQSSRYLVKRTGEKVFLECVQDMDHENMFWYRQDPGLGLRLIYFSYDVKMKEKGDIPEGYSVSREKKERFSLILESASTNQTSMYLCASSLSLRPRHPEAFFGQGTRLTVV.